This T cell receptor (beta chain) was documented in a study of blood T cells in healthy people across ages. This clonotype was detected a few times. The antigen is unknown. Using a J-beta primer mix together with a sample-barcoded 5' primer, a second PCR was run for about 6 to 12 cycles. Tagging of each cDNA molecule was performed by a template-switch adaptor with 12 random nucleotides. TCRdb reprocessed the 5' RACE reads via MiXCR and lists one record per CDR3 protein. The top ten hold 17% of the sample, which has just under 900,000 distinct CDR3 sequences, less than 35% seen once. Germline CDR1 is MNHNS and CDR2 is SASEGT. There are 12 residues in the CDR3. Trimming left V 2 bases short and J 18 bases short, with 14 bases between. Whole-study findings and limits: TCR beta diversity, measured per million T cells, fell in a roughly linear way with age.

The sequencing input was blood. This chain links TRBV6-1 with TRBJ1-6; the D gene is possibly TRBD1 (5 bases). This receptor was obtained from a woman older than 75 in good health. The CDR3 loop reads CASSEQGRSYHF. CDR3 coding DNA: TGTGCCAGCAGTGAACAGGGACGGTCCTACCACTTT.